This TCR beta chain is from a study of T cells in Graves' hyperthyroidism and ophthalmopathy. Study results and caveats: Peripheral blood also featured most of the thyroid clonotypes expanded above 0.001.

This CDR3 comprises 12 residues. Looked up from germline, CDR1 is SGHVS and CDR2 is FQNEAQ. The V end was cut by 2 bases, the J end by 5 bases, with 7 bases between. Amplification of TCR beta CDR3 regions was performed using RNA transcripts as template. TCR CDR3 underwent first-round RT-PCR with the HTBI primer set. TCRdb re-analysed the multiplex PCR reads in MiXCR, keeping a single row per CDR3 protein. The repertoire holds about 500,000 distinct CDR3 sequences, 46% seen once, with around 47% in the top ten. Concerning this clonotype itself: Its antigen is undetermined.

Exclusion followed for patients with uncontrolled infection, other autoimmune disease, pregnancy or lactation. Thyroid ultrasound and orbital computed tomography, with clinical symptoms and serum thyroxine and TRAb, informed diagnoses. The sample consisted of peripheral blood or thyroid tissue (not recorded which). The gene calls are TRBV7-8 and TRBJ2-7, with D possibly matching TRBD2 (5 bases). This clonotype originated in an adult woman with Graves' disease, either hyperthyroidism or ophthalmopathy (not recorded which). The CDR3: CASSLLGDEQYF. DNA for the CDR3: TGTGCCAGCAGCTTACTGGGAGACGAGCAGTACTTC.